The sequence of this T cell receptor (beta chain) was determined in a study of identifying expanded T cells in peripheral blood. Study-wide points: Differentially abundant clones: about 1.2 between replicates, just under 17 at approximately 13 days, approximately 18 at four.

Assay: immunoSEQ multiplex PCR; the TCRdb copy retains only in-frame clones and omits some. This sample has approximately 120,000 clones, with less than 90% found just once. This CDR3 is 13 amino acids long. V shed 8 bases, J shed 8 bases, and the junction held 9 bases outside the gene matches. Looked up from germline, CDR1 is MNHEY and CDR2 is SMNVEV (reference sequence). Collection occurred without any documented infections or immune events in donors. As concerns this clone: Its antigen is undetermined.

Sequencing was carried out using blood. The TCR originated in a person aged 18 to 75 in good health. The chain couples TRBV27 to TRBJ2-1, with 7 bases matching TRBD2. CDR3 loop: CASGRTSIDEQFF. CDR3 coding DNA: TGTGCCAGCGGGAGGACTAGTATCGATGAGCAGTTCTTC.